This T cell receptor beta chain originates from a study of early T cells in non-severe SARS-CoV-2 infection. Study at large: Whole-blood bulk RNA, unsorted, was sequenced, and chains were unpaired.

The protocol attached unique molecular identifiers to individual cDNA molecules. In TCRdb, the 5' RACE reads were re-called with MiXCR into one record per CDR3 protein. The table records around 26,000 distinct CDR3 sequences, approximately 4% of them present only once. This clonotype was counted many times. Its antigen remains unknown. Per the germline V gene, CDR1 is LNHDA and CDR2 is SQIVND (reference sequence). Deletions cut 1 base from V and 2 bases from J, with 5 bases between. This CDR3 comprises 13 residues. Points from the study as a whole: The study's VDJdb matching favored anti-spike CD8 responses and missed private and CD4 specificities.

J is TRBJ1-2 and V is TRBV19; D not certain. The specimen was whole blood. This clonotype was obtained from an adult who was a healthcare worker with PCR-confirmed SARS-CoV-2 infection or an uninfected control (not recorded which). Here the CDR3 DNA reads TGTGCCAGTAGTATAGCGGGGAACTATGGCTACACCTTC. Translating it yields CASSIAGNYGYTF.